This record covers a single T cell receptor (beta chain). This sample is part of a study of OX40 agonist ivuxolimab in advanced cancers. Across the study: Subjects had a mean age of roughly 60 years, with a range of 23 to 79; around 83% were male.

This table comes from immunoSEQ multiplex PCR, and its TCRdb copy is limited to in-frame clones, with some not included. The table lists approximately 28,000 clones, roughly 84% of them singletons. V gave up 4 bases and J gave up 3 bases, with 10 bases separating them. CDR3 size: 14 residues. The germline V gene has CDR1 SNHLY and CDR2 FYNNEI. The sample here was CD4+ or CD8+ T cells sorted from blood, taken in a trial of the OX40 agonist ivuxolimab. The chain uses TRBV2 and TRBJ1-5; the D is unclear. This clonotype was obtained from an adult with an advanced solid tumor such as melanoma, head and neck, liver or kidney cancer. DNA of the CDR3: TGTGCCAGCAGTGGGGTCGGGTTCAATCAGCCCCAGCATTTT. Its translation: CASSGVGFNQPQHF.